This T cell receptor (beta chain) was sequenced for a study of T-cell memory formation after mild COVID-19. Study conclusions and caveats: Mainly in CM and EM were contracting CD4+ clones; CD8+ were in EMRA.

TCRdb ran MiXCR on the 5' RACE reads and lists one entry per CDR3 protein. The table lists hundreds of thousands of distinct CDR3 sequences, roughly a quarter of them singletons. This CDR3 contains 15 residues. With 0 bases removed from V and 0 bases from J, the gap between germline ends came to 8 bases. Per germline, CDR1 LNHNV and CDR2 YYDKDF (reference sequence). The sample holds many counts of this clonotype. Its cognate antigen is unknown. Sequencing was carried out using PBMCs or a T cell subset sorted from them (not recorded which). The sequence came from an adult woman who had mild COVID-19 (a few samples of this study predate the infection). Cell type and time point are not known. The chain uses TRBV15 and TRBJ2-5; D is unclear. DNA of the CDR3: TGTGCCACCAGCAGAGACCCAGGCTACCAAGAGACCCAGTACTTC. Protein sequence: CATSRDPGYQETQYF.